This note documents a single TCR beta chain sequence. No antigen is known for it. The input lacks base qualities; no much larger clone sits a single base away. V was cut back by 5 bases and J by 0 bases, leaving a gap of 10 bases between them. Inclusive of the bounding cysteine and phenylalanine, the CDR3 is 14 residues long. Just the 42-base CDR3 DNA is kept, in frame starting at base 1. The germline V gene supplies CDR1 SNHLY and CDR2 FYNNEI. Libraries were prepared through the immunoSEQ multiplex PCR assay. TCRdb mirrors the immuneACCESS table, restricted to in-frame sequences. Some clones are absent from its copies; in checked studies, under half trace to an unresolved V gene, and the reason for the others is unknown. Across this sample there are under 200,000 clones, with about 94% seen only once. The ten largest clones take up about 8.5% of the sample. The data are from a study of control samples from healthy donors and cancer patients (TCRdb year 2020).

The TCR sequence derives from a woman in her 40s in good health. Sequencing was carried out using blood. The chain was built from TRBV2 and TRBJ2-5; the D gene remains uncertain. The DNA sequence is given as TGTGCCAGCAGTTTCGACGGAAACCAAGAGACCCAGTACTTC. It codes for CASSFDGNQETQYF.